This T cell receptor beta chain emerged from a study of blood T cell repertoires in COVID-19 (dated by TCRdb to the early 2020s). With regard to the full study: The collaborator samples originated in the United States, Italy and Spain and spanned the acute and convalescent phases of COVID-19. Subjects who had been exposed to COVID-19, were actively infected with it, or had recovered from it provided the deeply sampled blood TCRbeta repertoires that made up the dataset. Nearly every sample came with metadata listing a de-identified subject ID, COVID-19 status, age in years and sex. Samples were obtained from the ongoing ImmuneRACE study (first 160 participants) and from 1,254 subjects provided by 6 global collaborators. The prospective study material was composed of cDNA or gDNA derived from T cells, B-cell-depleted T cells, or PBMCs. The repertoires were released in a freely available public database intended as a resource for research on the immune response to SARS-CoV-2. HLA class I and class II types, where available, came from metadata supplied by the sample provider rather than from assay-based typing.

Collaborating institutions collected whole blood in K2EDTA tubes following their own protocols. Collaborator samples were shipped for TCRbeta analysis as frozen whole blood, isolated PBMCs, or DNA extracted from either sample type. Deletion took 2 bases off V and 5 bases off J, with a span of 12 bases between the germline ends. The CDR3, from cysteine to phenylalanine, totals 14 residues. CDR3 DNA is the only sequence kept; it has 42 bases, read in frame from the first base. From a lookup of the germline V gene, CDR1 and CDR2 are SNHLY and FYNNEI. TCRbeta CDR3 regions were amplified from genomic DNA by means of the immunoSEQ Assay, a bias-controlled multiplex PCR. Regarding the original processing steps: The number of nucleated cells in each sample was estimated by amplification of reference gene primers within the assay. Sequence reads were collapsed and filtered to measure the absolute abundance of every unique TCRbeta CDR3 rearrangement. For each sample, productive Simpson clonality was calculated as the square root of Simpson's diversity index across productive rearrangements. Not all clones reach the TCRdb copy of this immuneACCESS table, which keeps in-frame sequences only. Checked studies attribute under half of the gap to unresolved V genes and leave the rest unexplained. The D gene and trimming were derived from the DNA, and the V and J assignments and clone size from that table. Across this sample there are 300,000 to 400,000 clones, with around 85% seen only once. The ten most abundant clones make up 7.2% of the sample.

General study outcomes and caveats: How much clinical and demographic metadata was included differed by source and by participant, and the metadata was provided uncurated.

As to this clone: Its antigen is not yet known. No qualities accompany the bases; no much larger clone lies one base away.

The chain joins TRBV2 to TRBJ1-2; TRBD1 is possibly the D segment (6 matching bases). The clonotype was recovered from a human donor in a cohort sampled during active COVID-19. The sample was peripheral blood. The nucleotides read TGTGCCAGCAGTGAAAGGGGCAGGGGATATGGCTACACCTTC. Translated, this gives CASSERGRGYGYTF.